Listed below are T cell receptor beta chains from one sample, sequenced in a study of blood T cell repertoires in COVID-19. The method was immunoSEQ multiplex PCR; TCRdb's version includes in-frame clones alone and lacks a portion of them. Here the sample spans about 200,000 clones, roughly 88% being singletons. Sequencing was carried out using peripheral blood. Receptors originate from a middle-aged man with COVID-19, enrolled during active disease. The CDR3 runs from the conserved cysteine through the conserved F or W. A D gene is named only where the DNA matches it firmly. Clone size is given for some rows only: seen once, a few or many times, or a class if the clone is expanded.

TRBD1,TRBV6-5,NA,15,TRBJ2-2,TGTGCCAGCAGTTACTCCCGGACAGGGACCGGGGAGCTGTTTTTT,CASSYSRTGTGELFF
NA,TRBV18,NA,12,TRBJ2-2,TGTGCCAGCTCATCCGGCACCGGGGAGCTGTTTTTT,CASSSGTGELFF
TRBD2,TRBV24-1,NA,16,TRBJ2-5,TGTGCCACCAGTGATTCCTTGGGGGGGGAGGGAGAGACCCAGTACTTC,CATSDSLGGEGETQYF
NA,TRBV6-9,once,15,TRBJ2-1,TGTGCCAGCAGAGCTATCTGGGCCCTGCATTATGAGCAGTTCTTC,CASRAIWALHYEQFF
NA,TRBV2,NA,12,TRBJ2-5,TGTGCCAGCAGTCGACAGCAAGAGACCCAGTACTTC,CASSRQQETQYF
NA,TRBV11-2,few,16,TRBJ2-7,TGTGCCAGCAGCCGCCTGGCAGGCCGACCCCGCTACGAGCAGTACTTC,CASSRLAGRPRYEQYF
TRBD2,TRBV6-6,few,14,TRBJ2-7,TGTGCCAGCACTGGCGGGACTAGAAGGGGAGGGCAGTACTTC,CASTGGTRRGGQYF
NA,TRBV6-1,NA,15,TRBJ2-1,TGTGCCAGCAGTGAAGCGAGGTCAGTTTACAATGAGCAGTTCTTC,CASSEARSVYNEQFF
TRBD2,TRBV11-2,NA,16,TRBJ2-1,TGTGCCAGCAGCTCCTGGACTAGCGGGAAGTACAATGAGCAGTTCTTC,CASSSWTSGKYNEQFF
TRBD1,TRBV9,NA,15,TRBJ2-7,TGTGCCAGCAGCGTAACGGGACAGGGGGCCTACGAGCAGTACTTC,CASSVTGQGAYEQYF
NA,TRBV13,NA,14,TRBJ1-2,TGTGCCACCAAACCGCTTGAGACAAGAGATGGCTACACCTTC,CATKPLETRDGYTF
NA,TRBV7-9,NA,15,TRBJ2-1,TGTGCCAGCAGCTTACAGGGGAGCTCCTACAATGAGCAGTTCTTC,CASSLQGSSYNEQFF
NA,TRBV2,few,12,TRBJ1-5,TGTGCCAAGGGAGGGGGGGATCAGCCCCAGCATTTT,CAKGGGDQPQHF
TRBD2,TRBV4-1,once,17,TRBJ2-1,TGCGCCAGCAGCCAAGCCTTTAGCGGGAGCTCCTACAATGAGCAGTTCTTC,CASSQAFSGSSYNEQFF
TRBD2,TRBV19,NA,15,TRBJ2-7,TGTGCCAGTAGTATAGGAGGAGCGGGGGCCTACGAGCAGTACTTC,CASSIGGAGAYEQYF
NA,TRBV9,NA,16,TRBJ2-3,TGTGCCAGCAGCGTAGGATCGAGTACTAGCACAGATACGCAGTATTTT,CASSVGSSTSTDTQYF
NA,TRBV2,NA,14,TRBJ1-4,TGTGCCAGCGGGCCAGGGGTTGCTAATGAAAAACTGTTTTTT,CASGPGVANEKLFF
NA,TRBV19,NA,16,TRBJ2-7,TGTGCCAGTAGAAAAGATGGGACATCGGCTGTCTACGAGCAGTACTTC,CASRKDGTSAVYEQYF
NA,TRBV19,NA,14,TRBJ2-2,TGTGCCAGTAGTATCGAAGGGGGAACCGGGGAGCTGTTTTTT,CASSIEGGTGELFF
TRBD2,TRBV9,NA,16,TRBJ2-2,TGTGCCAGCAGCGTAGGAGCGGGAGGAGGAACCGGGGAGCTGTTTTTT,CASSVGAGGGTGELFF
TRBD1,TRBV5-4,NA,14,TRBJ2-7,TGTGCCAGCAGCTTGGGGGACAGGGTGTACGAGCAGTACTTC,CASSLGDRVYEQYF
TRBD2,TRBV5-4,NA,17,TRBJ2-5,TGTGCCAGCAGCGCGGGAGGGGGACTAGCGGGGGAGGAGACCCAGTACTTC,CASSAGGGLAGEETQYF
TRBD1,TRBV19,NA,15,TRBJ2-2,TGTGCCAGTAGTATAGAAACAGGGGCTACCGGGGAGCTGTTTTTT,CASSIETGATGELFF
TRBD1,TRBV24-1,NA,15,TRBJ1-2,TGTGCCACCAGTGATTCGGAAGGGGGCTATTATGGCTACACCTTC,CATSDSEGGYYGYTF
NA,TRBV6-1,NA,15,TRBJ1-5,TGTGCCAGCAGTGAAGCCTCCAGGGGAAATCAGCCCCAGCATTTT,CASSEASRGNQPQHF
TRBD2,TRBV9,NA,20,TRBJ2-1,TGTGCCAGCAGCGTACACCAGGGGGCAGGGACTAGCGGGAGGTACAATGAGCAGTTCTTC,CASSVHQGAGTSGRYNEQFF
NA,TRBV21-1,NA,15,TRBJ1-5,TGTGCCAGCAGCACGAGGGAGAATAGCAATCAGCCCCAGCATTTT,CASSTRENSNQPQHF
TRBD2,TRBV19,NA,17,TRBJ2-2,TGTGCCAGTAGTATTGGGACTAGCGGGGCCTACACCGGGGAGCTGTTTTTT,CASSIGTSGAYTGELFF
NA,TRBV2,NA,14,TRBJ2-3,TGTGCCAGCAGTGAAGTCCTAGACACAGATACGCAGTATTTT,CASSEVLDTDTQYF
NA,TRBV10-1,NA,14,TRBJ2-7,TGCGCCAGCAGTGAGGCAGGGGTCGGCTACGAGCAGTACTTC,CASSEAGVGYEQYF
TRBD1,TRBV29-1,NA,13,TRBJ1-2,TGCAGCGTTGGGGGACAGGGAGACTATGGCTACACCTTC,CSVGGQGDYGYTF
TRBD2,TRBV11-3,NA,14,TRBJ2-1,TGTGCCAGCAGCCCAGGACTAGCCAGCAATGAGCAGTTCTTC,CASSPGLASNEQFF
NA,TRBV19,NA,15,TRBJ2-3,TGTGCCAGTAGTCCCCTGGCAGGGGGGACAGATACGCAGTATTTT,CASSPLAGGTDTQYF
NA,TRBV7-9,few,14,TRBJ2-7,TGTGCCAGCAGCTCAGAGACTAGTGCCTACGAGCAGTACTTC,CASSSETSAYEQYF
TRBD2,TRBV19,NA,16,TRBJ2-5,TGTGCCAGTAGTATGGGGACTAGCGGTTCACAAGAGACCCAGTACTTC,CASSMGTSGSQETQYF
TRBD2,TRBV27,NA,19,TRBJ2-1,TGTGCCAGCAGTTTATCTAGCGGGAGTTTTTACGAGAGGTGGGATGAGCAGTTCTTC,CASSLSSGSFYERWDEQFF
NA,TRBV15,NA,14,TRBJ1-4,TGTGCCACCAGCAGGAGGGGGACTAATGAAAAACTGTTTTTT,CATSRRGTNEKLFF
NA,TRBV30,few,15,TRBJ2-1,TGTGCCTGGAGTTTGTCCGGGAGAGGCTACAATGAGCAGTTCTTC,CAWSLSGRGYNEQFF
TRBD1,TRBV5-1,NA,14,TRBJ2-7,TGCGCCAGCAGCTCCCGGCAGGGGGCTCACGAGCAGTACTTC,CASSSRQGAHEQYF
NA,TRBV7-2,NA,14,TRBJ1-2,TGTGCCAGCAGCACAGGGCCCAGAGAGGGGGGCTACACCTTC,CASSTGPREGGYTF